This T cell receptor (beta chain) was profiled in a study of beta chain features in type 1 diabetes. In the study overall: Across all samples, some 98 million sorted cells were examined. General study findings and limits: In comparison with healthy donors, patients had naive, central memory and Treg TCRB repertoires that appeared more similar. Researchers report that Type 1 diabetes patients had moderately but significantly shorter TCRB CDR3s across all four CD4+ subsets.

Investigators reverse transcribed all isolated RNA, so they sequenced expressed TCRB transcripts. The data were produced by immunoSEQ multiplex PCR, yet TCRdb's version contains in-frame clones alone and is incomplete. The profile shows 600,000 or so clones, around 11% of them singletons. Central memory, naive, regulatory and stem cell-like memory CD4+ cells were sorted by CD45RO/CCR7/CD25/CD127/CD95/CD27. This clone occurred a few times. What it binds is unknown. This clonotype was sampled from a man aged 25 to 40 with type 1 diabetes. The material sequenced was naive CD4+ T cells from blood.

The CDR3 nucleotides read TGCGCCAGCAGCCATCAATACAGAGGAGAGACCCAGTACTTC. The encoded protein is CASSHQYRGETQYF. The V gene is TRBV4-3, the J gene TRBJ2-5; D gene ambiguous. With 3 bases removed from V and 4 bases from J, the gap between germline ends came to 12 bases. This CDR3 comprises 14 residues. In germline, CDR1 is LGHNA, CDR2 YSLEER.